This is a list of T cell receptor beta chains from one sample in a study of blood T cell repertoires in COVID-19. Profiled with immunoSEQ multiplex PCR; TCRdb holds only in-frame clones, not every one. Of over 100,000 clones in the sample, 70% to 90% were seen once. Sequenced material: peripheral blood. The source of these receptors is a man aged 45-65 years with acute or convalescent COVID-19. Each CDR3 is given with its conserved first and last residue. D genes are given only for firm matches. Clone size is shown for a subset of rows, as once, few, many or a class of expanded clone.

>TRBJ2-5|NA|NA|TRBV19
CASSPGGFGETQYF
TGTGCCAGTAGCCCAGGGGGGTTCGGGGAGACCCAGTACTTC
>TRBJ2-5|NA|NA|TRBV5-1
CASSLLTGQETQYF
TGCGCCAGCAGCTTGCTTACAGGTCAAGAGACCCAGTACTTC
>TRBJ1-2|NA|TRBD1|TRBV28
CASSLEERQGVYGYTF
TGTGCCAGCAGTTTGGAAGAACGACAGGGAGTCTATGGCTACACCTTC
>TRBJ1-2|NA|NA|TRBV30
CAWSPNGPFLYGYTF
TGTGCCTGGAGCCCGAATGGCCCGTTTTTGTATGGCTACACCTTC
>TRBJ1-2|once|TRBD1|TRBV9
CASSVTQGHIGYGYTF
TGTGCCAGCAGCGTAACACAGGGGCATATCGGCTATGGCTACACCTTC
>TRBJ2-2|NA|NA|TRBV19
CASSIRRLANTGELFF
TGTGCCAGTAGTATTAGGAGACTGGCGAACACCGGGGAGCTGTTTTTT
>TRBJ1-2|few|NA|TRBV27
CASSLLGGDYGYTF
TGTGCCAGCAGTTTGTTGGGGGGAGACTATGGCTACACCTTC
>TRBJ1-4|NA|NA|TRBV28
CASSPPDSYATNEKLFF
TGTGCCAGCAGTCCACCTGACAGTTACGCAACTAATGAAAAACTGTTTTTT
>TRBJ2-7|NA|TRBD2|TRBV5-4
CASSWGPSGFYEQYF
TGTGCCAGCAGCTGGGGCCCTAGCGGGTTCTACGAGCAGTACTTC
>TRBJ1-3|NA|TRBD1|TRBV7-2
CASSLVVLRGRSGNTIYF
TGTGCCAGCAGCTTAGTGGTTCTCAGGGGGCGATCTGGAAACACCATATATTTT
>TRBJ1-5|NA|NA|TRBV27
CASSPRAGVGQPQHF
TGTGCCAGCAGCCCCCGGGCAGGGGTGGGTCAGCCCCAGCATTTT
>TRBJ1-2|NA|TRBD1|TRBV7-9
CASRARDRGFGYTF
TGTGCCAGCAGAGCCCGGGACAGGGGTTTTGGCTACACCTTC
>TRBJ2-4|NA|TRBD1|TRBV15
CATSRDMGTEAAKNIQYF
TGTGCCACCAGCAGAGATATGGGGACAGAGGCAGCCAAAAACATTCAGTACTTC
>TRBJ2-2|NA|NA|TRBV5-4
CASSLLQGNTGELFF
TGTGCCAGCAGCTTGCTACAGGGAAACACCGGGGAGCTGTTTTTT
>TRBJ2-7|NA|NA|TRBV2
CASTRRVTYEQYF
TGTGCCAGCACACGGAGAGTTACCTACGAGCAGTACTTC
>TRBJ1-6|NA|NA|TRBV6-5
CASSYSTGRGSPLHF
TGTGCCAGCAGTTACTCGACTGGGAGAGGTTCACCCCTCCACTTT
>TRBJ2-5|NA|TRBD2|TRBV5-1
CASSIGLAGGQETQYF
TGCGCCAGCAGCATCGGACTAGCGGGGGGACAGGAGACCCAGTACTTC
>TRBJ1-1|NA|NA|TRBV29-1
CSVAGLGTTNTEAFF
TGCAGCGTTGCCGGGCTCGGGACTACGAACACTGAAGCTTTCTTT
>TRBJ1-3|NA|TRBD1|TRBV28
CASRGGLGAGNTIYF
TGTGCCAGCCGAGGGGGCCTAGGGGCTGGAAACACCATATATTTT
>TRBJ1-6|NA|NA|TRBV3-1/TRBV3-2
CASSQAVSSYNSPLHF
TGTGCCAGCAGCCAGGCGGTGAGCTCCTATAATTCACCCCTCCACTTT
>TRBJ2-1|NA|TRBD2|TRBV3-1/TRBV3-2
CASSQDSSGDYNEQFF
TGTGCCAGCAGCCAAGATAGCAGCGGGGATTACAATGAGCAGTTCTTC
>TRBJ1-2|few|NA|TRBV28
CASSLTGSNRNYTF
TGTGCCAGCAGTCTGACAGGATCGAACAGGAACTACACCTTC
>TRBJ1-1|NA|TRBD1|TRBV5-6
CASSLGLQGAGNTEAFF
TGTGCCAGCAGCTTGGGATTACAGGGGGCGGGGAACACTGAAGCTTTCTTT
>TRBJ2-5|NA|NA|TRBV7-8
CASSLTKETQYF
TGTGCCAGCAGCTTGACAAAAGAGACCCAGTACTTC
>TRBJ1-5|NA|NA|TRBV29-1
CSVLVNQNQPQHF
TGCAGCGTTCTTGTAAATCAGAATCAGCCCCAGCATTTT
>TRBJ1-4|NA|NA|TRBV5-1
CASSPSGTGGEKLFF
TGCGCCAGCAGCCCATCAGGGACGGGAGGAGAAAAACTGTTTTTT
>TRBJ1-6|NA|NA|TRBV19
CASSKSRGVYSPLHF
TGTGCCAGTAGTAAATCAAGGGGCGTTTATTCACCCCTCCACTTT
>TRBJ1-1|NA|TRBD1|TRBV5-4
CASSPGQPEGNTEAFF
TGTGCCAGCAGCCCGGGACAGCCCGAAGGGAACACTGAAGCTTTCTTT
>TRBJ1-1|NA|NA|TRBV11-3
CASSLIAQPQDTEAFF
TGTGCCAGCAGCTTAATTGCCCAACCCCAGGACACTGAAGCTTTCTTT
>TRBJ1-5|NA|NA|TRBV27
CASRMLGPNQPQHF
TGTGCCAGCAGAATGTTGGGGCCCAATCAGCCCCAGCATTTT
>TRBJ2-1|NA|TRBD1|TRBV5-6
CASSFPPGQGRNEQFF
TGTGCCAGCAGCTTTCCACCGGGACAGGGTAGAAATGAGCAGTTCTTC
>TRBJ1-5|NA|TRBD1|TRBV12-5
CASGLPRQGNQPQHF
TGTGCTAGTGGTTTGCCCAGACAGGGTAATCAGCCCCAGCATTTT
>TRBJ1-2|NA|TRBD1|TRBV10-3
CAISESRGRDGYTF
TGTGCCATCAGTGAGTCGAGGGGGCGAGATGGCTACACCTTC
>TRBJ2-5|NA|TRBD2|TRBV5-6
CASSWTSGGLTQETQYF
TGTGCCAGCAGCTGGACCAGCGGGGGGCTAACTCAAGAGACCCAGTACTTC
>TRBJ2-2|NA|TRBD1|TRBV5-1
CASSLQTGWDTGELFF
TGCGCCAGCAGCCTGCAGACAGGGTGGGACACCGGGGAGCTGTTTTTT
>TRBJ2-1|NA|NA|TRBV5-1
CASSLDFNEQFF
TGCGCCAGCAGCCTGGACTTCAATGAGCAGTTCTTC
>TRBJ2-5|once|TRBD2|TRBV7-2
CASSLRGGGSAETQYF
TGTGCCAGCAGCCTCCGGGGGGGCGGGAGTGCAGAGACCCAGTACTTC
>TRBJ1-6|NA|NA|TRBV3-1/TRBV3-2
CASSLRESNSPLHF
TGTGCCAGCAGCCTCAGGGAATCTAACTCACCCCTCCACTTT